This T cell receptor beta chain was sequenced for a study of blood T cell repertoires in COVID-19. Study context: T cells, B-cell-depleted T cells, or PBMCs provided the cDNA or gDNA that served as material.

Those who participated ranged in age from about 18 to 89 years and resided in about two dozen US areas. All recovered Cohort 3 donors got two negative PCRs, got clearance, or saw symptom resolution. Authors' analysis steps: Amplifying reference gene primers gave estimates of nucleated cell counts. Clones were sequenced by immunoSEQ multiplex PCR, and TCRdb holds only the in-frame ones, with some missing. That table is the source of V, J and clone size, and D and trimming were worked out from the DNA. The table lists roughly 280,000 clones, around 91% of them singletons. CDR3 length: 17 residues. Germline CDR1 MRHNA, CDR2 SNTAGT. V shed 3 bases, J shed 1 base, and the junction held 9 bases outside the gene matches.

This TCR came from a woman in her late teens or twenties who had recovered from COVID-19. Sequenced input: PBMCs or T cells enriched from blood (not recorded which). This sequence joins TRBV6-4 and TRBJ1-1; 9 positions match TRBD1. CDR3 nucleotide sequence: TGTGCCAGCAGTGAGCCCCGGACAGGGGACGAGAACACTGAAGCTTTCTTT. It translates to CASSEPRTGDENTEAFF.